This TCR beta chain was captured by sequencing in a study of shared clonotypes between healthy human individuals. Study outcomes and limitations: Sequencing depth was expected to affect clonotype sharing among donors. Across a handful of donors, naive CD4 shared roughly 5%, naive CD8 around 3.8%, memory CD4 over 2%, memory CD8 around 0.36%.

Naive CD8 cells comprised CD45RO-negative, CCR7-positively selected cells, excluding terminally differentiated effector memory CD45RA+ cells. Adult Caucasians living in Nashville, Tennessee made up all of the donors. For this clone: The antigen is unknown.

The genomic DNA of each subset was split evenly across several immunoSEQ plates. TCRdb's table, derived via immunoSEQ multiplex PCR, lists solely in-frame clones and lacks some. The sample includes about 2.2 million clones, about 93% of them seen just once. Material: naive CD8+ T cells from PBMCs. The clonotype comes from a man younger than 35 in good health. Some clones in this sample may be carry-over from other donors' samples.

The CDR3 DNA sequence: TGTGCCAGCAGCTGGGGGACAGGGGGCGCTGGCGAAAAACTGTTTTTT. Its protein is CASSWGTGGAGEKLFF. The V gene is TRBV5-6, the J gene TRBJ1-4; 12 bases align to TRBD1. V lost 3 bases and J lost 8; bases outside the gene matches: 8. The CDR3 extends over 16 amino acids. CDR1 and CDR2 (germline): SGHDT, YYEEEE.